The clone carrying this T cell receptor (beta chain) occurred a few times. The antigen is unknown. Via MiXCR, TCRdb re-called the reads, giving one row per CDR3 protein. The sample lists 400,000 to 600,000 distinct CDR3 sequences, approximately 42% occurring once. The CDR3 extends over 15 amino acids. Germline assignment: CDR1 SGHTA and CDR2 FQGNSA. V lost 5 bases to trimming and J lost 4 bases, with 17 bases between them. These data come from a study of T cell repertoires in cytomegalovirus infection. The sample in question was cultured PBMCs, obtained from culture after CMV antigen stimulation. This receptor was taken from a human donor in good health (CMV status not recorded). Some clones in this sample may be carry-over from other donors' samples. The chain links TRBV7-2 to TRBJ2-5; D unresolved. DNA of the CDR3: TGTGCCAGCAGCCCACCTGGAGCTAAACGAGAGACCCAGTACTTC. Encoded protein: CASSPPGAKRETQYF.